This TCR beta chain was captured in a study of blood T cell repertoires in COVID-19. Authors' analysis steps: Quantification of nucleated cells was approximated via reference gene primer amplification. Clones were sequenced by immunoSEQ multiplex PCR, and TCRdb holds only the in-frame ones, with some missing. The DNA was the basis for D and trimming; V, J and clone size are from that table. The table records more than 350,000 clones, approximately 87% of them present only once. J lost 7 bases, V lost 4 bases, and 8 bases had no gene match. CDR1 is SGHTA and CDR2 is FQGTGA in the germline V gene. CDR3 length: 15 residues.

The chain links TRBV7-3 to TRBJ1-2; 11 bases line up with TRBD1. The receptor comes from a young woman with COVID-19, enrolled during active disease. The sample was peripheral blood. CDR3 sequence reads: CASSYTGQGDLGYTF. CDR3 DNA sequence: TGTGCCAGCAGCTACACGGGACAGGGGGATCTTGGCTACACCTTC.